The present entry profiles one TCR beta chain with its context. Antigen unknown. These data are taken from a study of shared clonotypes between healthy human individuals. This CDR3 is 13 amino acids long. Per germline, CDR1 SGDLS and CDR2 YYNGEE. J lost 4 bases, V lost 3 bases, and 4 bases had no gene match. General study findings and limits: The naive CD4 repertoires of a few donors were compared, and around 4.9% of clonotypes were shared.

Sequenced by immunoSEQ multiplex PCR; TCRdb stores in-frame clones only, minus some. The table shows some 2.3 million clones, with more than 85% occurring only once. Sequenced sample: naive CD4+ T cells from PBMCs. Sample subset: CD45RA+ positively selected. The chain joins TRBV9 to TRBJ2-7; 7 nucleotides agree with TRBD1. The TCR sequence derives from a man aged 18-30 years in good health. Some clones in this sample may be carry-over from other donors' samples. The CDR3, as DNA: TGTGCCAGCAGCGGGACAGGACTGTACGAGCAGTACTTC. This translates into CASSGTGLYEQYF. The variable domain in full, completed from reference TRBV9 and TRBJ2-7, reads DSGVTQTPKHLITATGQRVTLRCSPRSGDLSVYWYQQSLDQGLQFLIQYYNGEERAKGNILERFSAQQFPDLHSELNLSSLELGDSALYFCASSGTGLYEQYFGPGTRLTVT.